The source of this TCR beta chain is a study of T-cell reconstitution after alpha-beta-depleted transplantation in children. Researchers prepared the TCRbeta library using unique molecular identifiers, the study reports. TCRdb independently ran MiXCR on the PCR reads; one entry per CDR3 protein. Of approximately 800,000 distinct CDR3 sequences listed, about 16% are singletons. Turning to this clonotype: The antigen remains unidentified.

V lost 6 bases to trimming and J lost 2 bases; unmatched junction nucleotides: 9. CDR1 and CDR2 (germline): SGHRS, YFSETQ. This CDR3 has 15 residues. Findings of the study overall: T-cell counts and diversity at one year following transplant were attributed mainly to newly produced T cells. About two months after transplant, alpha-beta T cells reportedly came from several hundred expanded graft clones. Elevated TCRbeta diversity at day 60 was traced, in some patients, to surviving recipient T cells and thymic progenitors.

This sequence was found in a male patient between 5 and 17 years old who had a stem cell transplant for acute lymphoblastic leukemia, so the T cells may come from the graft donor. This sample comprised PBMCs, mostly from graft donor cells, obtained 360 days after TCRalphabeta/CD19-depleted stem cell transplant. The chain recombines TRBV5-1 with TRBJ2-5; 8 nucleotides align to TRBD1. The CDR3 spells CASKGRGTGQETQYF. CDR3 nucleotides: TGCGCCAGCAAAGGTCGCGGGACAGGACAAGAGACCCAGTACTTC.